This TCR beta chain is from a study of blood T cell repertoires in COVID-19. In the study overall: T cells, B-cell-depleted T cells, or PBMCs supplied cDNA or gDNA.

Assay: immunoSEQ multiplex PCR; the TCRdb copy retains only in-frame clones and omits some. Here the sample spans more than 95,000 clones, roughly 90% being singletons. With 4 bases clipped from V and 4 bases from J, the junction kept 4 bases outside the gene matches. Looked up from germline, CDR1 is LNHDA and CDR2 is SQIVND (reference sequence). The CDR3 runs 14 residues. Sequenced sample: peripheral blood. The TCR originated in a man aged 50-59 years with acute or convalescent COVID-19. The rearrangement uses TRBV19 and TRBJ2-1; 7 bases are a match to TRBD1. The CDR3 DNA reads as TGTGCCAGTAGTACGGACAGGACGTACAATGAGCAGTTCTTC. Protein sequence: CASSTDRTYNEQFF. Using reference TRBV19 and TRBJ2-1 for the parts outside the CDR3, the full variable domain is DGGITQSPKYLFRKEGQNVTLSCEQNLNHDAMYWYRQDPGQGLRLIYYSQIVNDFQKGDIAEGYSVSREKKESFPLTVTSAQKNPTAFYLCASSTDRTYNEQFFGPGTRLTVL.